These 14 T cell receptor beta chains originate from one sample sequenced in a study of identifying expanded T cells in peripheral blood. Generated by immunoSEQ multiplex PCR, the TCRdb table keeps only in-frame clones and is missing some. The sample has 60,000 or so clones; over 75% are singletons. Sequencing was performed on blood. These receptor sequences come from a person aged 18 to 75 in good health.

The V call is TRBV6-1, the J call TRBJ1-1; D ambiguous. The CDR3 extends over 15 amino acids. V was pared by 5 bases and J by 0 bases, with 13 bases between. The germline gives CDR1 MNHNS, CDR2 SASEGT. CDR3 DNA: TGTGCCAGCAGTTTTCTGGGCGTGCTGAACACTGAAGCTTTCTTT. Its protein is CASSFLGVLNTEAFF.

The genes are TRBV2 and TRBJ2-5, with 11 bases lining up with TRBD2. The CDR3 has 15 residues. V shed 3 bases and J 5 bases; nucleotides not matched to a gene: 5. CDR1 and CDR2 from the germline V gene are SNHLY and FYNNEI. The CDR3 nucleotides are TGTGCCAGCAGTGATAATAGCGGGAGGGGGGAGACCCAGTACTTC. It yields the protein CASSDNSGRGETQYF.

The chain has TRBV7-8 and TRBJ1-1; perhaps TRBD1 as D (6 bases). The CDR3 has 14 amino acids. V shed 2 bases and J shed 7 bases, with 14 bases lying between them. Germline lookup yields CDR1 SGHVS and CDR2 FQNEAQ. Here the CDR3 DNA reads TGTGCCAGCAGCTTAATTCGGGGGGCGAGTGAAGCTTTCTTT. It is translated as CASSLIRGASEAFF.

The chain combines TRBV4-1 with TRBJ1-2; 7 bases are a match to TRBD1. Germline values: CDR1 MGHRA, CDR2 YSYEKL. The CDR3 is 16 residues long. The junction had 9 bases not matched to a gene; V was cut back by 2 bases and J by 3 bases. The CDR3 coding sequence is TGCGCCAGCAGCCAACCGAGCAGGGGGGAAGACTATGGCTACACCTTC. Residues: CASSQPSRGEDYGYTF.

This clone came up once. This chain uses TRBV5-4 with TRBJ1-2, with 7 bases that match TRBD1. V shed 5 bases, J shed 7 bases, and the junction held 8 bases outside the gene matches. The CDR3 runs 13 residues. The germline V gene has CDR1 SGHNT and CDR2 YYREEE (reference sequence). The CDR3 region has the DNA TGTGCCAGCAGGTCGGGGCAGGGGGTTGGCTACACCTTC. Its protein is CASRSGQGVGYTF.

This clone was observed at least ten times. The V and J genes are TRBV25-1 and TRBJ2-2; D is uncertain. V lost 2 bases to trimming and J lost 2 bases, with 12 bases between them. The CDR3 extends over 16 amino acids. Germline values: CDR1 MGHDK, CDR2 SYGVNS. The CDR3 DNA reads TGTGCCAGCAGTGAAGAAAGTCCCCCAAACACCGGGGAGCTGTTTTTT. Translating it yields CASSEESPPNTGELFF.

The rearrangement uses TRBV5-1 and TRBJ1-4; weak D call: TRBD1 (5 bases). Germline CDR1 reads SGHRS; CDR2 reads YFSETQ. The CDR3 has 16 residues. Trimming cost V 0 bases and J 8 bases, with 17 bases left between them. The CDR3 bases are TGCGCCAGCAGCTTGGGTCCCCAGGGCCGGGAAGAAAAACTGTTTTTT. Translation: CASSLGPQGREEKLFF.

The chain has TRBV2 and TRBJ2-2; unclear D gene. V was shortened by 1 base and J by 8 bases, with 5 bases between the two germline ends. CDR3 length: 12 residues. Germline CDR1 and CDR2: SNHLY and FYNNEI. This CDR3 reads CASSEGIGELFF. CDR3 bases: TGTGCCAGCAGTGAAGGTATAGGGGAGCTGTTTTTT. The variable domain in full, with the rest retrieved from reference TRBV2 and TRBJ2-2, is EPEVTQTPSHQVTQMGQEVILRCVPISNHLYFYWYRQILGQKVEFLVSFYNNEISEKSEIFDDQFSVERPDGSNFTLKIRSTKLEDSAMYFCASSEGIGELFFGEGSRLTVL.

The chain's CDR3 is CASSTRQGALSTDTQYF. CDR3 coding DNA: TGTGCCAGCAGCACTCGACAGGGGGCTCTAAGCACAGATACGCAGTATTTT. The V and J genes are TRBV7-6 and TRBJ2-3; 10 positions agree with TRBD1. CDR1 SGHVS and CDR2 FNYEAQ come from the germline V gene. The CDR3 covers 17 residues. Unmatched junction bases numbered 8, after V lost 5 bases and J lost 0 bases.

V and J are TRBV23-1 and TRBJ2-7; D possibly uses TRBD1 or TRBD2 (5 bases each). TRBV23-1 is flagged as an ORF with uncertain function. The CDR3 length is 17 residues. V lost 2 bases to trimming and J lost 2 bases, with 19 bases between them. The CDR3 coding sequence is TGCGCCAGCAGTCAAAGAGACCCAAAAATGGGGGCCTACGAGCAGTACGTC. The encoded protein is CASSQRDPKMGAYEQYV.

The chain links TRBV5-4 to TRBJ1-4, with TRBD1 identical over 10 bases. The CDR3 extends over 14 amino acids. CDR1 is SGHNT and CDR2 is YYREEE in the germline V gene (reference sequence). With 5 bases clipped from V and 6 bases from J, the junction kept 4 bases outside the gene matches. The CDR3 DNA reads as TGTGCCAGCAGTCGGGACAGGGGAGATGAAAAACTGTTTTTT. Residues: CASSRDRGDEKLFF.

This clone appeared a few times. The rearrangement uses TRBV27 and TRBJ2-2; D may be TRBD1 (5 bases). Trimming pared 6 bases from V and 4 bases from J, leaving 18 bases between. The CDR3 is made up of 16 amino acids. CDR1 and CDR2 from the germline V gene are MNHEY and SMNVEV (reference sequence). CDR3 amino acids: CASRKAGFTGTGELFF. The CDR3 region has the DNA TGTGCCAGCAGAAAGGCAGGGTTTACGGGCACCGGGGAGCTGTTTTTT.

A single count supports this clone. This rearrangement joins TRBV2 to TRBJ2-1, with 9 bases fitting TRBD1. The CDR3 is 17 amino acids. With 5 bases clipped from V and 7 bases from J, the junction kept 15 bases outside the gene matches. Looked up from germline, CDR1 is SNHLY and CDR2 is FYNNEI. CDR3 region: CASSNSPGTGIYNEQFF. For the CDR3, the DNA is TGTGCCAGCAGTAATTCTCCCGGGACAGGGATTTATAATGAGCAGTTCTTC. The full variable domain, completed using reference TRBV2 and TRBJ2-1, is EPEVTQTPSHQVTQMGQEVILRCVPISNHLYFYWYRQILGQKVEFLVSFYNNEISEKSEIFDDQFSVERPDGSNFTLKIRSTKLEDSAMYFCASSNSPGTGIYNEQFFGPGTRLTVL.

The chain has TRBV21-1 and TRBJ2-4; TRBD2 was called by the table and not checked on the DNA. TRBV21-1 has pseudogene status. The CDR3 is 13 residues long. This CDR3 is CASSIDPLGIQYF. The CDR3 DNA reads TGTGCCAGCAGCATCGACCCGCTAGGAATTCAGTACTTC.